Listed below are T cell receptor beta chains from one sample, sequenced in a study of siplizumab effects on memory and regulatory T cells. Profiled with immunoSEQ multiplex PCR; TCRdb holds only in-frame clones, not every one. The sample has 110,000 or so clones; around 95% are singletons. Sequencing used non-Treg CD4+ T cells sorted from blood. All receptors come from a human donor in good health. Both conserved end residues are part of each CDR3. Fields, in order: J gene, V gene, CDR3 length, clone size, D gene, CDR3 DNA, CDR3 protein. A D gene is named only where the DNA matches it firmly. The size of a clone is reported for some rows only, either as once, few or many, or as a class for expanded clones.

J: TRBJ1-2; V: TRBV10-1; length: 14; size: once; D: NA; DNA: TGCGCCAGCAGTGAGGAAAGGCGGGATTATGGCTACACCTTC; CDR3: CASSEERRDYGYTF
J: TRBJ2-5; V: TRBV6-1; length: 13; size: NA; D: TRBD1; DNA: TGTGCCAGCAGTTCGACAGGGGTGGAGACCCAGTACTTC; CDR3: CASSSTGVETQYF
J: TRBJ2-7; V: TRBV7-2; length: 11; size: NA; D: NA; DNA: TGTGCCAGCAGCCGGAGACACGAGCAGTACTTC; CDR3: CASSRRHEQYF
J: TRBJ2-5; V: TRBV19; length: 12; size: NA; D: NA; DNA: TGTGCCAGTAGAGCGGGTGGGGAGACCCAGTACTTC; CDR3: CASRAGGETQYF
J: TRBJ2-7; V: TRBV10-2; length: 15; size: NA; D: TRBD1; DNA: TGCGCCAGCAGACCACTGACAGGGGCCACCTACGAGCAGTACTTC; CDR3: CASRPLTGATYEQYF
J: TRBJ1-4; V: TRBV7-6; length: 13; size: NA; D: TRBD1; DNA: TGTGCCAGCAGCCTTGGACAGGGTGAAAAACTGTTTTTT; CDR3: CASSLGQGEKLFF
J: TRBJ1-2; V: TRBV7-9; length: 16; size: NA; D: NA; DNA: TGTGCCAGCAGCTTAGACAATCCGGGGCTCGTAGGAGGCTACACCTTC; CDR3: CASSLDNPGLVGGYTF
J: TRBJ2-3; V: TRBV5-4; length: 14; size: NA; D: NA; DNA: TGTGCCAGCAGCCCCGGGTCTATCACAGATACGCAGTATTTT; CDR3: CASSPGSITDTQYF
J: TRBJ2-2; V: TRBV19; length: 12; size: NA; D: TRBD1; DNA: TGTGCCAGTACAGGGGGTACCGGGGAGCTGTTTTTT; CDR3: CASTGGTGELFF
J: TRBJ2-6; V: TRBV5-6; length: 16; size: NA; D: NA; DNA: TGTGCCAGCAGCTTATCCGTCTTCTCTGGGGCCAACGTCCTGACTTTC; CDR3: CASSLSVFSGANVLTF
J: TRBJ1-2; V: TRBV5-6; length: 16; size: NA; D: TRBD1; DNA: TGTGCCAGCAGCTCCTGGGAGCCGGGACAGGGGAGGGGCTACACCTTC; CDR3: CASSSWEPGQGRGYTF
J: TRBJ2-7; V: TRBV21-1; length: 13; size: NA; D: NA; DNA: TGTGCCAGCAGCAAACATCAGGGTTCAAGGCAGTACTTC; CDR3: CASSKHQGSRQYF
J: TRBJ2-3; V: TRBV4-1; length: 15; size: NA; D: TRBD2; DNA: TGCGCCAGCAGCCAGCCTAGCGGGGTCGCAGATACGCAGTATTTT; CDR3: CASSQPSGVADTQYF
J: TRBJ2-1; V: TRBV10-3; length: 14; size: once; D: TRBD2; DNA: TGTGCCATCAGTTCAGCGGGGGGCTACAATGAGCAGTTCTTC; CDR3: CAISSAGGYNEQFF
J: TRBJ2-1; V: TRBV2; length: 14; size: NA; D: TRBD1; DNA: TGTGCCAGCAGATGGACAGGGAATGGAAATGAGCAGTTCTTC; CDR3: CASRWTGNGNEQFF
J: TRBJ2-7; V: TRBV4-2; length: 15; size: NA; D: TRBD1; DNA: TGTGCCAGCAGCCAAGTGCCCTCGACAGGGAACGAGCAGTACTTC; CDR3: CASSQVPSTGNEQYF
J: TRBJ2-7; V: TRBV18; length: 15; size: NA; D: TRBD1; DNA: TGTGCCAGCTCACCGGGACAGGGAGCACCCTACGAGCAGTACTTC; CDR3: CASSPGQGAPYEQYF
J: TRBJ1-1; V: TRBV7-9; length: 12; size: NA; D: NA; DNA: TGTGCCAGCAGCTTTTTCGTAGCTGAAGCTTTCTTT; CDR3: CASSFFVAEAFF
J: TRBJ1-1; V: TRBV5-1; length: 13; size: NA; D: NA; DNA: TGCGCCAGCAGCAGAGGGGACGTCACTGAAGCTTTCTTT; CDR3: CASSRGDVTEAFF
J: TRBJ2-3; V: TRBV21-1; length: 15; size: NA; D: NA; DNA: TGTGCCAGCACTAAGGAAGAGCTCGTAGCAGATACGCAGTATTTT; CDR3: CASTKEELVADTQYF
J: TRBJ2-3; V: TRBV18; length: 15; size: NA; D: NA; DNA: TGTGCCAGCTCACCTGGACCTAGCGGCACAGATACGCAGTATTTT; CDR3: CASSPGPSGTDTQYF
J: TRBJ2-7; V: TRBV4-1; length: 14; size: NA; D: NA; DNA: TGCGCCAGCAGCCAAGAATATCAGAATAGCAGGCAGTACTTC; CDR3: CASSQEYQNSRQYF
J: TRBJ1-5; V: TRBV5-1; length: 14; size: NA; D: NA; DNA: TGCGCCAGCAGCTTGGACTTTGAAAATCAGCCCCAGCATTTT; CDR3: CASSLDFENQPQHF
J: TRBJ2-7; V: TRBV28; length: 15; size: NA; D: TRBD1; DNA: TGTGCCAGCGTAGCCGGGACAGGAACTTCCTACGAGCAGTACTTC; CDR3: CASVAGTGTSYEQYF
J: TRBJ1-6; V: TRBV13; length: 14; size: NA; D: NA; DNA: TGTGCCAGCAGCTTAGGCGGGTATGGCTCACCCCTCCACTTT; CDR3: CASSLGGYGSPLHF
J: TRBJ2-3; V: TRBV30; length: 14; size: NA; D: NA; DNA: TGTGCCTGGAGTGTCGGGGGTGGCACAGATACGCAGTATTTT; CDR3: CAWSVGGGTDTQYF
J: TRBJ1-1; V: TRBV27; length: 15; size: NA; D: NA; DNA: TGTGCCAGCAGTTACAAACACCCGGGCAGCACTGAAGCTTTCTTT; CDR3: CASSYKHPGSTEAFF
J: TRBJ2-7; V: TRBV5-1; length: 14; size: NA; D: NA; DNA: TGCGCCAGCAGCTTGGGAGACAGTATCTACGAGCAGTACTTC; CDR3: CASSLGDSIYEQYF
J: TRBJ1-1; V: TRBV9; length: 17; size: NA; D: NA; DNA: TGTGCCAGCAGCGTAGACCCCCCAGGACAAATGAACACTGAAGCTTTCTTT; CDR3: CASSVDPPGQMNTEAFF
J: TRBJ2-1; V: TRBV5-5; length: 15; size: NA; D: TRBD1; DNA: TGTGCCAGCAGCTTGACCCGACAGGGTATTGGTGAGCAGTTCTTC; CDR3: CASSLTRQGIGEQFF
J: TRBJ1-3; V: TRBV6-5; length: 12; size: NA; D: TRBD1; DNA: TGTGCCAGCGGGACAGATGGAAACACCATATATTTT; CDR3: CASGTDGNTIYF
J: TRBJ2-1; V: TRBV7-2; length: 11; size: NA; D: NA; DNA: TGTGCCAGCAGCCAAGACGCAGGGCCGTTCTTC; CDR3: CASSQDAGPFF
J: TRBJ2-7; V: TRBV9; length: 14; size: once; D: TRBD1; DNA: TGTGCCAGCAGCCCGGGACAGGGAAGCGTCGAGCAGTACTTC; CDR3: CASSPGQGSVEQYF
J: TRBJ1-1; V: TRBV7-2; length: 14; size: NA; D: NA; DNA: TGTGCCAGCAGCCTAGGACGGTTGAACACTGAAGCTTTCTTT; CDR3: CASSLGRLNTEAFF
J: TRBJ2-3; V: TRBV2; length: 14; size: NA; D: NA; DNA: TGTGCCAGCAGTGAGAGCTACAGCACAGATACGCAGTATTTT; CDR3: CASSESYSTDTQYF
J: TRBJ2-7; V: TRBV9; length: 16; size: NA; D: TRBD1; DNA: TGTGCCAGCAGCGTAGGGGGACAGTCCCCATTCTACGAGCAGTACTTC; CDR3: CASSVGGQSPFYEQYF
J: TRBJ2-1; V: TRBV7-7; length: 13; size: NA; D: NA; DNA: TGTGCCAGCAGCTTCTTGGGGAACAATGAGCAGTTCTTC; CDR3: CASSFLGNNEQFF
J: TRBJ1-2; V: TRBV7-8; length: 16; size: NA; D: TRBD1; DNA: TGTGCCAGCAGCACCCGGGACAGGGGATTGCACTATGGCTACACCTTC; CDR3: CASSTRDRGLHYGYTF
J: TRBJ2-2; V: TRBV11-3; length: 17; size: NA; D: TRBD1; DNA: TGTGCCAGCAGCCGGACAGGGTTGGGCCCGAACACCGGGGAGCTGTTTTTT; CDR3: CASSRTGLGPNTGELFF
J: TRBJ1-3; V: TRBV18; length: 16; size: once; D: TRBD1; DNA: TGTGCCAGCACTCACCAAGGGGGCTTGAACGGAAACACCATATATTTT; CDR3: CASTHQGGLNGNTIYF
J: TRBJ1-1; V: TRBV30; length: 14; size: NA; D: NA; DNA: TGTGCCTGGACCCTAGGGACCCGGGGCACTGAAGCTTTCTTT; CDR3: CAWTLGTRGTEAFF
J: TRBJ2-1; V: TRBV5-1; length: 19; size: NA; D: TRBD2; DNA: TGCGCCAGCAGCATCACCGGACTAGCGCGGGGGTCGGGCGACAATGAGCAGTTCTTC; CDR3: CASSITGLARGSGDNEQFF
J: TRBJ2-3; V: TRBV2; length: 12; size: NA; D: NA; DNA: TGTGCCAGCAGTGCAGACACAGATACGCAGTATTTT; CDR3: CASSADTDTQYF
J: TRBJ2-1; V: TRBV18; length: 13; size: NA; D: TRBD2; DNA: TGTGCCAGCTCGACTAGCGGACACAATGAGCAGTTCTTC; CDR3: CASSTSGHNEQFF
J: TRBJ2-5; V: TRBV2; length: 16; size: NA; D: TRBD2; DNA: TGTGCCAGCAGTGAATCTTTAGCGGGGGGGAAGGAGACCCAGTACTTC; CDR3: CASSESLAGGKETQYF
J: TRBJ1-5; V: TRBV27; length: 14; size: NA; D: NA; DNA: TGTGCCAGCAGTTCCATGGAGGGCAATCAGCCCCAGCATTTT; CDR3: CASSSMEGNQPQHF
J: TRBJ2-5; V: TRBV5-4; length: 13; size: once; D: TRBD2; DNA: TGTGCCAGCAGCTGGACTAGCGGAGAGACCCAGTACTTC; CDR3: CASSWTSGETQYF
J: TRBJ2-3; V: TRBV28; length: 16; size: once; D: NA; DNA: TGTGCCAGCAGCGCCCTAGGGGCGTTTGGCACAGATACGCAGTATTTT; CDR3: CASSALGAFGTDTQYF
J: TRBJ1-2; V: TRBV28; length: 12; size: NA; D: NA; DNA: TGTGCCAGCAGGGGCCAGGGTCAAGGCTACACCTTC; CDR3: CASRGQGQGYTF